The TCR beta chain under discussion was sequenced for a study of neurological immune-mediated disorders. Each CDR3 protein is one row after TCRdb ran MiXCR on the 5' RACE reads. The profile shows about 50,000 distinct CDR3 sequences, 15% to 20% of them singletons. This CDR3 region has 14 residues. Trimming took 3 bases from V and 1 from J, leaving 9 bases between them. In its sample, this clonotype was seen many times. V usage is TRBV12-3 or TRBV12-4 and J usage is TRBJ1-1; possibly TRBD1 for D (6 bases). Sequencing input: PBMCs. The origin of this receptor is a man in his sixties in good health. The CDR3 nucleotides read TGTGCCAGCAGTTTTACAGGGCGGAACACTGAAGCTTTCTTT. Amino acids: CASSFTGRNTEAFF.